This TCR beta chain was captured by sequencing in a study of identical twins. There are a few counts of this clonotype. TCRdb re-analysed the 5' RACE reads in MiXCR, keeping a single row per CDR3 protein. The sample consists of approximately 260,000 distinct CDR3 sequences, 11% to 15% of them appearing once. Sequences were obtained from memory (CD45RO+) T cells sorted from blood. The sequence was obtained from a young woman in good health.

CDR3 amino acids: CSARVGWDEQYF. CDR3 nucleotide sequence: TGCAGTGCTAGAGTGGGCTGGGACGAGCAGTACTTC. The chain combines TRBV20-1 with TRBJ2-7; D is unresolved. Germline values: CDR1 DFQATT, CDR2 SNEGSKA (reference sequence). V dropped 1 base and J dropped 5 bases, with 9 bases sitting between them. The CDR3 is 12 amino acids.